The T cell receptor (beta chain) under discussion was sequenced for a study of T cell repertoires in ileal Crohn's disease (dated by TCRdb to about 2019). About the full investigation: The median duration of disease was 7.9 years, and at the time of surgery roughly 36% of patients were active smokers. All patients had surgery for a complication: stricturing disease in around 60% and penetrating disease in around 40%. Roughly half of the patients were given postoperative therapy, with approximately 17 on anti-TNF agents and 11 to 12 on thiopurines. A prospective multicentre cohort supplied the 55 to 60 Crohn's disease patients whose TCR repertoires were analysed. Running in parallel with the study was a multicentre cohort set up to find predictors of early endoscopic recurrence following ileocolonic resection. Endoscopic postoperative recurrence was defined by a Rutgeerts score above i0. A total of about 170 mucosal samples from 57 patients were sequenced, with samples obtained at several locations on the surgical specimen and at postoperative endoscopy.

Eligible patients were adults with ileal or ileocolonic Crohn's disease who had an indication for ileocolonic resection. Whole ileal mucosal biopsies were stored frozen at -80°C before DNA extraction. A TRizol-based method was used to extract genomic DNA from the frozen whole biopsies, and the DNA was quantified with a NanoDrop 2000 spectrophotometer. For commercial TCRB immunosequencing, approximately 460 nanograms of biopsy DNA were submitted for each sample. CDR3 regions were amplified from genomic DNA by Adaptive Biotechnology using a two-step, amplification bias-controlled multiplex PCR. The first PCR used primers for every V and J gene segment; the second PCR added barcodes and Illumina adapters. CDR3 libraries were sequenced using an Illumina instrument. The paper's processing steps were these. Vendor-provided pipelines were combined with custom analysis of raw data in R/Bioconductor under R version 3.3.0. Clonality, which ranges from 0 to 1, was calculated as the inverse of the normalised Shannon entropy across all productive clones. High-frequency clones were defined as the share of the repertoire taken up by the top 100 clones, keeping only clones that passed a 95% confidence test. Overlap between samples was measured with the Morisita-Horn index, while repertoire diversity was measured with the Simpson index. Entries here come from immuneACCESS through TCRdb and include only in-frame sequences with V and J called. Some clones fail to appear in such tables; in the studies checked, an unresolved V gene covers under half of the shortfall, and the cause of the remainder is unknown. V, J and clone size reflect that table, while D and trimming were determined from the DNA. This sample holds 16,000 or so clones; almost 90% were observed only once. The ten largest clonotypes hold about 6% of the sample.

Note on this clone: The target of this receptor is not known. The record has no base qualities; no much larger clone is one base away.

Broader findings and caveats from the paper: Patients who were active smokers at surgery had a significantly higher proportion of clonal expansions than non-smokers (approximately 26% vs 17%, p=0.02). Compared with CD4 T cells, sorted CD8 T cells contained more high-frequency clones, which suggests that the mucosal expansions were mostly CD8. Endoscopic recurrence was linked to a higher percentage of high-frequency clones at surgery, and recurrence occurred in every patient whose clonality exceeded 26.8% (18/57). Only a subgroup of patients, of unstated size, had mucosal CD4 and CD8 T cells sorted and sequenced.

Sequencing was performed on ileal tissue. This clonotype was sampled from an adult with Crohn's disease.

In nucleotides, the sequence is TGTGCCAGCAGCGCTACAGGGTATGCCTACGAGCAGTACTTC. Its protein product is CASSATGYAYEQYF. Recombination linked TRBV7-6 to TRBJ2-7; TRBD1 is a weak D gene call, 6 bases matching. V is cut by 5 bases and J by 2 bases, and the space between the germline ends is 13 bases. Measured from the cysteine to the phenylalanine, the CDR3 is 14 residues long. The DNA shown is the 42-base CDR3, in frame from base 1. Sequences SGHVS (CDR1) and FNYEAQ (CDR2) are obtained from the germline V gene.